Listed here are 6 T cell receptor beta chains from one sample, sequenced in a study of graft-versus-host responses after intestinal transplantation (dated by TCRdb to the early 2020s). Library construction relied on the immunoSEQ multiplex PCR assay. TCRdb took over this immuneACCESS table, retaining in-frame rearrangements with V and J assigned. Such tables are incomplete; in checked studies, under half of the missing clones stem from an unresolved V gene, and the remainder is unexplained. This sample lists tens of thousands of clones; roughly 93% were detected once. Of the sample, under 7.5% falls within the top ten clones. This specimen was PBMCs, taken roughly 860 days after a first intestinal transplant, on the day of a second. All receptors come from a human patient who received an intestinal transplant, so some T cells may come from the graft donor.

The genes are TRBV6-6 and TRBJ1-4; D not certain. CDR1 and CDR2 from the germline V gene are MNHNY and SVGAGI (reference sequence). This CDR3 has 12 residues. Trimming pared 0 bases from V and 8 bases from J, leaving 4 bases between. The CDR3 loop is CASSYSHEKLFF. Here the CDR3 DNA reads TGTGCCAGCAGTTACTCTCACGAAAAACTGTTTTTT.

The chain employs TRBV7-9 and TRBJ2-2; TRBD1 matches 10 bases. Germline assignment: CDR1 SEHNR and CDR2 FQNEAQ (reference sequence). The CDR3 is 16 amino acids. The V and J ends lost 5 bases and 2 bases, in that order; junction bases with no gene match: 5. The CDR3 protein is CASSIGTGDNTGELFF. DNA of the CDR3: TGTGCCAGCAGCATAGGGACAGGGGACAACACCGGGGAGCTGTTTTTT.

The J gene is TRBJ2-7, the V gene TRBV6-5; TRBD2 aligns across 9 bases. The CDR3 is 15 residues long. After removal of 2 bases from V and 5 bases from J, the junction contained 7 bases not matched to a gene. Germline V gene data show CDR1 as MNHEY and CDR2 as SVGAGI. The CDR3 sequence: CASSYGSGSPHEQYF. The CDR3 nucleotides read TGTGCCAGCAGTTACGGTAGCGGGAGTCCCCACGAGCAGTACTTC.

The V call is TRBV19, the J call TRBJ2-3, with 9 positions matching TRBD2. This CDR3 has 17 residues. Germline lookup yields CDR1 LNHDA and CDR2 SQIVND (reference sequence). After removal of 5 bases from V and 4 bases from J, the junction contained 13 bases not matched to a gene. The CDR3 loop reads CASSSETSGSISDTQYF. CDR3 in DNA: TGTGCCAGTAGTTCGGAGACTAGCGGTAGTATATCAGATACGCAGTATTTT.

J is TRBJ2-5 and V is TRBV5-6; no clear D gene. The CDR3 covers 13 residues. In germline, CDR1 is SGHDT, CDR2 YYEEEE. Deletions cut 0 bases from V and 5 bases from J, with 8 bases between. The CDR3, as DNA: TGTGCCAGCAGCTTGGCCAGTGCGGAGACCCAGTACTTC. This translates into CASSLASAETQYF.

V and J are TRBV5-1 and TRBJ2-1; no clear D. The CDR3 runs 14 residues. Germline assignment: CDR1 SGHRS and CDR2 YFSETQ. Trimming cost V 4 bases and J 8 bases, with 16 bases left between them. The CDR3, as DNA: TGCGCCAGCAGCCAACCCCCCATCTTGGATGAGCAGTTCTTC. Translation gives CASSQPPILDEQFF.